The clone carrying this TCR beta chain was counted only a few times. Its antigen remains unidentified. The repertoire was sequenced with immunoSEQ multiplex PCR; TCRdb's copy has only in-frame clones and lacks some. Here the sample spans about 32,000 clones, roughly 76% being singletons. The data stem from a study of OX40 agonist ivuxolimab in advanced cancers. The study, taken as a whole, reports: Researchers report that CD8+ T cells had, on average, more expanded clones than CD4+. By week 6 at 0.1 to 3.0 mg/kg, blood CD4+ and CD8+ T cells had expanded clonally.

The input for sequencing was CD4+ or CD8+ T cells sorted from blood, taken in a trial of the OX40 agonist ivuxolimab. The source is an adult with an advanced solid tumor such as melanoma, head and neck, liver or kidney cancer.

For the CDR3, the DNA is TGTGCCAGCAGTGATGGGACCTTGGGAGCAGGCGCCTACCAAGAGACCCAGTACTTC. Protein: CASSDGTLGAGAYQETQYF. The chain joins TRBV2 to TRBJ2-5, with D possibly being TRBD1 or TRBD2 (5 bases each). Germline-derived CDR1 and CDR2 are SNHLY and FYNNEI. The CDR3 has 19 residues. V was clipped by 3 bases and J by 0 bases, with 23 bases between them. Variable domain in full (rest from reference TRBV2 and TRBJ2-5): EPEVTQTPSHQVTQMGQEVILRCVPISNHLYFYWYRQILGQKVEFLVSFYNNEISEKSEIFDDQFSVERPDGSNFTLKIRSTKLEDSAMYFCASSDGTLGAGAYQETQYFGPGTRLLVL.